Below, 31 T cell receptor beta chains from the same sample are listed, as sequenced in a study of T cell changes during pregnancy in multiple sclerosis. Assay used: immunoSEQ multiplex PCR; TCRdb lists only in-frame clones, some missing. The table shows about 36,000 clones, with about 90% occurring only once. This material consisted of CD4+ T cells from peripheral blood mononuclear cells, taken after pregnancy. The receptor set was obtained from a female donor with multiple sclerosis, enrolled in a pregnancy study.

The chain joins TRBV27 to TRBJ2-2, with 9 positions matching TRBD2. Germline V CDR1 and CDR2: MNHEY, SMNVEV (reference sequence). V trimming: 6 bases; J trimming: 4 bases; junction bases outside the gene matches: 3. This CDR3 comprises 14 residues. In DNA form, the CDR3 reads TGTGCCAGCAGGTTAGCGGGAGTCACCGGGGAGCTGTTTTTT. This encodes CASRLAGVTGELFF.

This clone was seen once. The chain links TRBV15 to TRBJ2-5; D may be TRBD2 (5 bases). This CDR3 region has 13 residues. Trimming removed 3 bases from V and 1 base from J, with 6 bases in between. Germline V gives CDR1 LNHNV, CDR2 YYDKDF (reference sequence). CDR3 protein: CATSRTIQETQYF. The CDR3, as DNA: TGTGCCACCAGCAGGACTATCCAAGAGACCCAGTACTTC. The full variable domain, rest sourced from reference TRBV15 and TRBJ2-5, is DAMVIQNPRYQVTQFGKPVTLSCSQTLNHNVMYWYQQKSSQAPKLLFHYYDKDFNNEADTPDNFQSRRPNTSFCFLDIRSPGLGDTAMYLCATSRTIQETQYFGPGTRLLVL.

The genes are TRBV11-2 and TRBJ1-4; the D gene is possibly TRBD1 (5 bases). Per germline, CDR1 SGHAT and CDR2 FQNNGV. The CDR3 runs to 13 residues. The V and J ends lost 5 bases and 9 bases respectively, with 13 bases between them. This chain's CDR3 is CASSQGVVKKLFF. Here the CDR3 DNA reads TGTGCCAGCAGCCAGGGCGTGGTGAAAAAACTGTTTTTT. The full variable domain, in which reference TRBV11-2 and TRBJ1-4 provide the parts outside the CDR3, is EAGVAQSPRYKIIEKRQSVAFWCNPISGHATLYWYQQILGQGPKLLIQFQNNGVVDDSQLPKDRFSAERLKGVDSTLKIQPAKLEDSAVYLCASSQGVVKKLFFGSGTQLSVL.

The rearrangement uses TRBV28 and TRBJ2-1, with TRBD2 matching over 10 bases. CDR3 length: 16 residues. Germline assignment: CDR1 MDHEN and CDR2 SYDVKM. Trimming at V came to 6 bases and at J to 9 bases, leaving 14 bases not matched to a gene. The CDR3 bases are TGTGCCAGCAGCCCACCCCTAGCGGGAGTACAGGGTGAGCAGTTCTTC. Its translation: CASSPPLAGVQGEQFF.

CDR3 sequence reads: CASSRGIRGLVEQFF. In DNA form, the CDR3 reads TGTGCCAGCAGCCGTGGAATAAGGGGGCTGGTTGAGCAGTTCTTC. V usage is TRBV28 and J usage is TRBJ2-1; 7 positions agree with TRBD1. Unmatched junction bases numbered 14, after V lost 6 bases and J lost 9 bases. The CDR3 loop spans 15 amino acids. The germline V gene encodes CDR1 MDHEN and CDR2 SYDVKM.

The genes are TRBV5-1 and TRBJ2-1; 12 nucleotides match TRBD2. The CDR3 runs to 13 residues. Per germline, CDR1 SGHRS and CDR2 YFSETQ. The V segment lost 5 bases and the J segment 8 bases; nucleotides outside the gene matches: 2. The CDR3 nucleotides read TGCGCCAGCAGGCTAGCGGGGGGGGATGAGCAGTTCTTC. Protein product: CASRLAGGDEQFF.

The genes are TRBV18 and TRBJ2-1, with 8 bases lining up with TRBD2. The CDR3 is made up of 14 amino acids. The V gene's germline CDR1 is KGHSH and CDR2 LQKENI. J gave up 7 bases and V 3 bases, and 5 bases lay outside the gene matches. CDR3 in amino acids: CASSPPAGDNEQFF. In nucleotides, the CDR3 is TGTGCCAGCTCACCTCCAGCGGGAGATAATGAGCAGTTCTTC.

The chain couples TRBV7-8 to TRBJ2-2, with a possible D match to TRBD2 (5 bases). The CDR3 covers 15 residues. The V and J ends lost 6 bases and 5 bases respectively, with 16 bases between them. Per the germline V gene, CDR1 is SGHVS and CDR2 is FQNEAQ. The DNA of the CDR3 is TGTGCCAGCAGTAGGTTGAGGGCTGGGACCGGGGAGCTGTTTTTT. This gives the protein CASSRLRAGTGELFF.

The chain uses TRBV7-2 and TRBJ2-3, with TRBD2 matching 9 bases. This CDR3 region has 17 residues. The V segment lost 4 bases and the J segment 2 bases; nucleotides outside the gene matches: 10. Germline V lookup: CDR1 SGHTA, CDR2 FQGNSA. CDR3 coding DNA: TGTGCCAGCAGCTGGGGACCAGCGGGGGGATACACAGATACGCAGTATTTT. This sequence encodes CASSWGPAGGYTDTQYF.

The rearrangement joins TRBV29-1 to TRBJ2-5; the match to TRBD2 covers 7 bases. Germline V gene lookup returns CDR1 SQVTM and CDR2 ANQGSEA. V gave up 6 bases and J gave up 2 bases; unmatched junction bases: 6. This CDR3 has 13 residues. The CDR3: CSVGGSPQETQYF. The CDR3 DNA is TGCAGCGTGGGGGGGAGCCCGCAAGAGACCCAGTACTTC.

This sequence joins TRBV28 and TRBJ1-1; D remains ambiguous. Germline V gene sequence: CDR1 MDHEN, CDR2 SYDVKM. The CDR3 is 13 amino acids. Trimming took 3 bases from V and 4 from J, leaving 9 bases between them. The CDR3 DNA is TGTGCCAGCAGTTTCCCGGTAGTCACTGAAGCTTTCTTT. Its protein is CASSFPVVTEAFF.

In this sample, this clone turned up once. The V gene is TRBV10-1, the J gene TRBJ2-2; 11 bases agree with TRBD1. The CDR3 consists of 13 residues. With V trimmed by 8 bases and J by 6 bases, 2 bases remained unmatched. Germline V gives CDR1 WNHNN, CDR2 SYGVQD (reference sequence). CDR3 protein: CASGQGAAGELFF. CDR3 nucleotides: TGCGCCAGCGGACAGGGGGCCGCCGGGGAGCTGTTTTTT.

The genes are TRBV28 and TRBJ2-7; 8 bases fit TRBD1. The J segment lost 3 bases and the V segment lost 5 bases, leaving 6 bases of the junction unmatched. From germline, CDR1 is MDHEN and CDR2 SYDVKM. This CDR3 region has 14 residues. Here the CDR3 reads CASSRDRTFYEQYF. CDR3 DNA: TGTGCCAGCAGTCGGGACAGGACTTTCTACGAGCAGTACTTC.

The J gene is TRBJ2-1, the V gene TRBV7-2; TRBD2 is a possible D gene (6 bases). The CDR3 extends over 15 amino acids. CDR1 SGHTA and CDR2 FQGNSA come from the germline V gene. V lost 0 bases, J lost 8 bases, and 14 bases lay in between. CDR3 region: CASSLAFNGGDEQFF. CDR3 coding DNA: TGTGCCAGCAGCTTAGCTTTCAACGGGGGAGATGAGCAGTTCTTC.

The chain combines TRBV4-2 with TRBJ2-7; no clear D. Germline V gene data show CDR1 as LGHNA and CDR2 as YNFKEQ. Trimming removed 3 bases from V and 0 bases from J, with 15 bases in between. The CDR3 runs to 16 residues. CDR3 loop: CASSQGRSESSYEQYF. The CDR3, as DNA: TGTGCCAGCAGCCAGGGTCGCAGCGAAAGCTCCTACGAGCAGTACTTC.

The chain recombines TRBV19 with TRBJ1-1, with 7 bases matching TRBD1. The V and J ends lost 7 bases and 1 base, in that order; junction bases with no gene match: 6. CDR3 length equals 14 residues. CDR1 and CDR2 (germline): LNHDA, SQIVND (reference sequence). The CDR3 reads CASTPPGGNTEAFF. DNA for the CDR3: TGTGCCAGTACCCCGCCAGGGGGGAACACTGAAGCTTTCTTT.

This clone was counted only a few times. The chain uses TRBV19 and TRBJ1-1; maybe TRBD1 (6 bases). The CDR3 is made up of 14 amino acids. The germline V gene encodes CDR1 LNHDA and CDR2 SQIVND (reference sequence). The germline V and J ends were trimmed by 2 bases and 4 bases, with 11 bases remaining between them. CDR3 protein: CASSIRGSATEAFF. The DNA for the CDR3 is TGTGCCAGTAGTATAAGGGGGAGTGCCACTGAAGCTTTCTTT. Variable domain in full (rest from reference TRBV19 and TRBJ1-1): DGGITQSPKYLFRKEGQNVTLSCEQNLNHDAMYWYRQDPGQGLRLIYYSQIVNDFQKGDIAEGYSVSREKKESFPLTVTSAQKNPTAFYLCASSIRGSATEAFFGQGTRLTVV.

The table lists this clone with a count of one. The chain has TRBV7-3 and TRBJ2-2; D uncertain. Germline V gene data show CDR1 as SGHTA and CDR2 as FQGTGA. The ends were cut back, 3 bases at V and 4 bases at J, with 9 bases in the middle. The CDR3 is made up of 14 amino acids. This CDR3 reads CASSFKPVTGELFF. CDR3 bases: TGTGCCAGCAGCTTTAAGCCGGTCACCGGGGAGCTGTTTTTT.

The V gene is TRBV28, the J gene TRBJ2-7, with a weak D call TRBD1 (5 bases). The CDR3 totals 14 residues. V gave up 2 bases and J gave up 4 bases, with 12 bases separating them. The germline gives CDR1 MDHEN, CDR2 SYDVKM. The CDR3 sequence is CASSLRGRVYEQYF. CDR3 sequence (DNA): TGTGCCAGCAGTTTAAGGGGCAGGGTGTACGAGCAGTACTTC.

The chain couples TRBV4-3 to TRBJ1-2; a possible D gene is TRBD1 (5 bases). This CDR3 has 14 residues. Between the trimmed V and J ends, which lost 1 base and 8 bases, there was a span of 14 bases. Looked up from germline, CDR1 is LGHNA and CDR2 is YSLEER. The CDR3 is CASSQGSLRGGYTF. Written as DNA, the CDR3 is TGCGCCAGCAGCCAAGGGTCCCTTAGGGGAGGCTACACCTTC.

The chain couples TRBV6-5 to TRBJ1-2; 10 bases agree with TRBD1. The germline gives CDR1 MNHEY, CDR2 SVGAGI. The CDR3 sequence is 16 residues long. The trim removed 4 bases at V and 4 bases at J, leaving 9 bases unmatched. The CDR3 DNA reads as TGTGCCAGCAGTTTGATGACAGGGGGCCGCGGCTATGGCTACACCTTC. Translated: CASSLMTGGRGYGYTF.

V and J are TRBV6-5 and TRBJ2-7, with 7 bases that match TRBD1. V lost 2 bases to trimming and J lost 2 bases; unmatched junction nucleotides: 6. Germline CDR1 and CDR2: MNHEY and SVGAGI. The CDR3 runs to 15 residues. CDR3 DNA: TGTGCCAGCAGTTACGACAGGGTCAGGACCTACGAGCAGTACTTC. This sequence encodes CASSYDRVRTYEQYF.

The J gene is TRBJ2-3, the V gene TRBV6-6; D call uncertain. There are 11 residues in the CDR3. Trimming took 8 bases from V and 1 from J, leaving 4 bases between them. Germline V gene data show CDR1 as MNHNY and CDR2 as SVGAGI (reference sequence). The CDR3 DNA sequence: TGTGCCAGCCGTGGCACAGATACGCAGTATTTT. It is translated as CASRGTDTQYF.

The chain joins TRBV7-2 to TRBJ2-3; a possible D gene is TRBD2 (7 bases). The CDR3 covers 17 residues. Looked up from germline, CDR1 is SGHTA and CDR2 is FQGNSA. V lost 0 bases to trimming and J lost 0 bases, with 13 bases between them. The CDR3 spells CASSLAGGGTSTDTQYF. DNA of the CDR3: TGTGCCAGCAGCTTAGCGGGCGGGGGCACTAGCACAGATACGCAGTATTTT.

The table lists this clone with a count of one. The chain links TRBV11-2 to TRBJ2-1, with 16 bases lining up with TRBD2. CDR3 length equals 17 residues. J lost 9 bases, V lost 0 bases, and 5 bases had no gene match. Germline-derived CDR1 and CDR2 are SGHAT and FQNNGV. In DNA form, the CDR3 reads TGTGCCAGCAGCTTAGAAGGGACTAGCGGGAGGGCTGGTGAGCAGTTCTTC. This translates into CASSLEGTSGRAGEQFF.

This chain uses TRBV7-2 with TRBJ2-1; 12 nucleotides match TRBD2. Looked up from germline, CDR1 is SGHTA and CDR2 is FQGNSA. The V and J ends lost 0 bases and 10 bases, in that order; junction bases with no gene match: 4. The CDR3 runs 15 residues. The CDR3 bases are TGTGCCAGCAGCTTAGCGCTAGGGACTAGCGGGGAGCAGTTCTTC. Its translation is CASSLALGTSGEQFF.

V and J are TRBV9 and TRBJ2-2; TRBD1 matches at 10 bases. The V and J ends lost 3 bases and 5 bases, in that order; junction bases with no gene match: 4. The CDR3 contains 15 residues. CDR1 and CDR2 (germline): SGDLS, YYNGEE. The CDR3 nucleotides read TGTGCCAGCAGCGCGGGACAGGGGCGAACCGGGGAGCTGTTTTTT. This encodes CASSAGQGRTGELFF.

The chain carries TRBV5-1 and TRBJ2-5, with a possible D match to TRBD1 (6 bases). The V and J ends lost 2 bases and 4 bases respectively, with 15 bases between them. Germline-derived CDR1 and CDR2 are SGHRS and YFSETQ. The CDR3 covers 15 residues. CDR3 residues: CASSLEGVWRETQYF. CDR3 nucleotides: TGCGCCAGCAGCTTAGAGGGGGTTTGGAGAGAGACCCAGTACTTC.

The chain uses TRBV5-4 and TRBJ2-7, with 7 positions matching TRBD2. The CDR3 sequence is 16 residues long. The germline gives CDR1 SGHNT, CDR2 YYREEE (reference sequence). The J segment lost 3 bases and the V segment lost 4 bases, leaving 13 bases of the junction unmatched. The CDR3 loop is CASSPTGAGALYEQYF. CDR3 in DNA: TGTGCCAGCAGCCCCACTGGGGCGGGAGCGCTCTACGAGCAGTACTTC.

This clone was recorded only once. The DNA of the CDR3 is TGTGCCAGTAGTAATGGCGGGATTTCCCACGAGCAGTACTTC. It is translated as CASSNGGISHEQYF. The chain joins TRBV19 to TRBJ2-7, with D tentatively TRBD2 (6 bases). V was shortened by 4 bases and J by 5 bases, with 15 bases between the two germline ends. The germline CDR1 and CDR2 sequences are LNHDA and SQIVND (reference sequence). The CDR3 totals 14 residues. Supplemented by reference TRBV19 and TRBJ2-7, the full variable domain reads DGGITQSPKYLFRKEGQNVTLSCEQNLNHDAMYWYRQDPGQGLRLIYYSQIVNDFQKGDIAEGYSVSREKKESFPLTVTSAQKNPTAFYLCASSNGGISHEQYFGPGTRLTVT.

This clone was seen a handful of times. The chain couples TRBV2 to TRBJ1-1, with 8 bases lining up with TRBD1. The CDR3 runs to 14 residues. With V trimmed by 6 bases and J by 1 base, 4 bases remained unmatched. CDR1 and CDR2 from the germline V gene are SNHLY and FYNNEI. The CDR3 sequence is CASRVGTGNTEAFF. In DNA form, the CDR3 reads TGTGCCAGCAGAGTCGGGACAGGGAACACTGAAGCTTTCTTT.